This TCR beta chain came from a study of OX40 agonist ivuxolimab in advanced cancers. Background on the whole study: The costimulatory receptor OX40 (CD134) was targeted by ivuxolimab, a fully human IgG2 agonistic monoclonal antibody. Patients were allowed to have had prior anti-PD-1, anti-PD-L1 or anti-CTLA-4 therapy, and approximately 37% of the dose-escalation patients had been treated with checkpoint inhibitors. Intravenous ivuxolimab was administered to patients every 2 weeks at six dose levels: 0.01, 0.1, 0.3, 1.5, 3 and 10 mg/kg. A male proportion of around 80% and a mean age of approximately 62 years, ranging from about 20 to 85, were recorded for the dose-escalation cohort. Partial responses occurred in three dose-escalation patients: two with cutaneous melanoma and one with hepatocellular carcinoma. Peripheral TCRbeta sequencing was intended to test whether TCR sequence diversity was altered and clonal T-cell expansion was caused by ivuxolimab. The monotherapy dose-escalation portion (N of about 50 patients) of the phase I ivuxolimab trial is reported in the paper. Of the roughly 54 dose-escalation patients, hepatocellular carcinoma was present in 19, melanoma in around 15, renal cell carcinoma in 9 and head and neck cancer in 9. Findings and caveats that apply to the study as a whole: Which antigens the clonally expanded peripheral T cells were specific for was not determined. Low levels of normalized T-cell clonal expansion were also seen in some nonresponding patients. In the 0.1-3.0 mg/kg groups, partial responders were among the patients with the lowest normalized peripheral clonal expansion, particularly in CD8+ T cells. At doses from 0.1 to 3.0 mg/kg, clonal expansion was seen in both CD4+ and CD8+ blood T cells between baseline and week 6. On average, CD8+ T cells showed more expanded clones than CD4+ T cells after ivuxolimab.

The trial excluded patients who had a history of autoimmune disease or who were on systemic immunosuppression. Peripheral blood for TCR sequencing was collected from all dose cohorts at baseline, on cycle 4 day 1, and on cycle 7 day 1. The samples were taken from a phase I, first-in-human, multicenter, open-label dose-escalation trial of ivuxolimab. Adults with locally advanced or metastatic melanoma, renal cell, hepatocellular, or head and neck squamous cell carcinoma were enrolled in the trial. Before TCR sequencing, CD4+ T cells and CD8+ T cells from peripheral blood were sorted into separate populations. Genomic DNA was extracted from sorted cells for sequencing of the TCRbeta CDR3 region. The immunoSEQ Assay was used for sequencing of TCRbeta CDR3 regions. TCRdb obtained this table from immuneACCESS and retained in-frame rearrangements with V and J assigned. These tables miss some clones; where compared with another copy, unresolved V genes account for less than half of the shortfall, and the remainder is unexplained. Present in this sample are about 59,000 clones, 80% to 90% of which were seen just once. The ten most abundant clones make up approximately 0.4% of the sample.

This clone was found a few times. No antigen is known for it. No base qualities exist here, and no much larger clone lies one base off it. The sequences come from CD4+ or CD8+ T cells sorted from blood, collected in a trial of the OX40 agonist ivuxolimab. This clonotype was sampled from an adult with an advanced solid tumor such as melanoma, head and neck, liver or kidney cancer.

The CDR3 protein: CASSLTGLTEAFF. The nucleotide sequence reads as follows: TGTGCCAGCAGCCTAACAGGGTTAACTGAAGCTTTCTTT. The chain was built from TRBV6-4 and TRBJ1-1; a tentative D match to TRBD1 spans 6 bases. From cysteine to phenylalanine, the CDR3 is 13 amino acids long. Only CDR3 DNA is held: 39 bases, read in frame from base 1. Relative to germline, V is 6 bases shorter and J is 5 bases shorter, with 13 bases between their ends. Reading the germline V gene gives CDR1 MRHNA and CDR2 SNTAGT.